This T cell receptor beta chain was found in a study of T cells after yellow fever vaccination. Study findings and constraints: Just a small share of clonotypes turned up in the CD4 compartment as well as the CD8 compartment. The study found a weaker secondary response that peaked faster, day 5 versus 15.

Trimming took 6 bases from V and 4 from J; bases not matched to a gene: 11. CDR1 DFQATT and CDR2 SNEGSKA come from the germline V gene (reference sequence). The CDR3 runs to 16 residues. This clonotype turned up a few times. Its antigen is undetermined. Via MiXCR, TCRdb re-called the 5' RACE reads, giving one row per CDR3 protein. The repertoire holds 500,000 to 650,000 distinct CDR3 sequences, around an eighth seen once, with 15% in the top ten. The sequencing here drew on PBMCs, taken on the day of the yellow fever booster vaccination. The TCR was taken from a man aged 25 to 45 who received the YFV17D yellow fever vaccine. V gene TRBV20-1 combines with J gene TRBJ2-2, with 10 bases matching TRBD2. CDR3 coding DNA: TGCAGTGCGGGGCTAGCGGGAGCTCCAAGCACCGGGGAGCTGTTTTTT. Translation gives CSAGLAGAPSTGELFF.